A selection of T cell receptor beta chains follows, all from one sample in a study of T cell responses to AZD1222 COVID-19 vaccine. The assay was immunoSEQ multiplex PCR, and TCRdb's table has in-frame clones only and misses some. Of approximately 220,000 clones listed, more than 85% are singletons. Sequenced here: peripheral blood, sampled on day 0 of MenACWY control vaccination. The receptors derive from an adult in good health. CDR3s include the opening cysteine and the closing phenylalanine or tryptophan. Each record gives: D gene, J gene, clone size, V gene, CDR3 protein, CDR3 DNA. The D gene is left open where the match is weak. Size is omitted from some rows. Given values are once, few, many or a class for expanded clones.

>TRBD2|TRBJ2-2|-|TRBV4-2
CASSQDAGGTGELFF
TGTGCCAGCAGCCAAGATGCGGGGGGGACCGGGGAGCTGTTTTTT
>TRBD2|TRBJ2-5|-|TRBV3-1/TRBV3-2
CASSYLAGGLETQYF
TGTGCCAGCAGTTATCTAGCGGGGGGGTTAGAGACCCAGTACTTC
>-|TRBJ1-4|-|TRBV9
CASSVASGLNEKLFF
TGTGCCAGCAGCGTAGCGTCAGGGCTTAATGAAAAACTGTTTTTT
>-|TRBJ1-1|-|TRBV15
CATSRVGGGTEAFF
TGTGCCACCAGCAGAGTTGGGGGGGGCACTGAAGCTTTCTTT
>TRBD2|TRBJ2-5|-|TRBV10-3
CAISESGGFQETQYF
TGTGCCATCAGTGAGAGCGGGGGGTTCCAAGAGACCCAGTACTTC
>TRBD1|TRBJ1-4|-|TRBV28
CASSLVGDRGMEKLFF
TGTGCCAGCAGTTTGGTTGGGGACAGGGGTATGGAAAAACTGTTTTTT
>-|TRBJ2-7|once|TRBV7-5
CVRRGSLVAEQYF
TGTGTCAGAAGAGGGTCCCTAGTCGCAGAGCAGTACTTC
>-|TRBJ2-1|-|TRBV10-2
CASSLPYNEQFF
TGCGCCAGCAGCTTACCCTACAATGAGCAGTTCTTC
>-|TRBJ1-3|-|TRBV6-2/TRBV6-3
CASSYPGISGNTIYF
TGTGCCAGCAGTTATCCAGGGATCTCTGGAAACACCATATATTTT
>TRBD2|TRBJ2-5|-|TRBV6-2/TRBV6-3
CASSSGLAGLETQYF
TGTGCCAGCAGTTCGGGACTAGCGGGGTTGGAGACCCAGTACTTC
>-|TRBJ2-1|-|TRBV29-1
CSGRTSQDEQFF
TGCAGCGGCCGGACCTCCCAGGATGAGCAGTTCTTC
>-|TRBJ1-2|once|TRBV30
CAWIPGGSHGYTF
TGTGCCTGGATCCCCGGGGGGAGCCATGGCTACACCTTC
>-|TRBJ1-2|-|TRBV5-4
CASSFKGDYGYTF
TGTGCCAGCAGCTTCAAAGGGGACTATGGCTACACCTTC
>TRBD2|TRBJ2-2|once|TRBV5-4
CASSYGLAGAVALATGELFF
TGTGCCAGCAGCTACGGACTAGCGGGGGCCGTAGCGCTCGCCACCGGGGAGCTGTTTTTT
>-|TRBJ1-5|-|TRBV30
CAWSLSGNQPQHF
TGTGCCTGGAGTTTGAGTGGCAATCAGCCCCAGCATTTT
>-|TRBJ1-3|-|TRBV15
CATSPGLRNTIYF
TGTGCCACCAGCCCGGGCCTCCGAAACACCATATATTTT
>TRBD1|TRBJ1-1|once|TRBV5-1
CASSWQGEVNTEAFF
TGCGCCAGCAGCTGGCAGGGGGAGGTGAACACTGAAGCTTTCTTT
>-|TRBJ1-5|-|TRBV6-5
CASSRTSSQPQHF
TGTGCCAGCAGTCGTACCAGTAGTCAGCCCCAGCATTTT
>TRBD1|TRBJ1-6|-|TRBV25-1
CARTGRDRGSPLHF
TGTGCCAGGACAGGGCGGGACAGGGGTTCACCCCTCCACTTT
>-|TRBJ1-1|-|TRBV29-1
CSVEGLETEAFF
TGCAGCGTTGAAGGCCTGGAGACTGAAGCTTTCTTT
>-|TRBJ1-4|-|TRBV3-1/TRBV3-2
CASSHPGKNEKLFF
TGTGCCAGCAGCCACCCGGGAAAAAATGAAAAACTGTTTTTT
>-|TRBJ1-2|few|TRBV19
CASRGTGQGYTF
TGTGCCAGTAGGGGGACCGGGCAGGGCTACACCTTC
>-|TRBJ2-1|-|TRBV5-1
CASSLTVRNEQFF
TGCGCCAGCAGCTTGACGGTGCGCAATGAGCAGTTCTTC
>TRBD1|TRBJ1-5|-|TRBV6-2/TRBV6-3
CASSYHPGRQGATYSNQPQHF
TGTGCCAGCAGTTACCACCCGGGACGACAGGGGGCCACTTATAGCAATCAGCCCCAGCATTTT
>TRBD1|TRBJ1-1|-|TRBV4-3
CASSQDGQGAYTEAFF
TGCGCCAGCAGCCAAGATGGGCAGGGGGCGTACACTGAAGCTTTCTTT
>TRBD2|TRBJ2-2|-|TRBV7-9
CASRLSGGPNTGELFF
TGTGCCAGCAGGCTCAGCGGGGGGCCTAACACCGGGGAGCTGTTTTTT
>-|TRBJ1-2|-|TRBV19
CASSVTSTSGGYTF
TGTGCCAGTAGTGTCACTTCTACGAGCGGCGGCTACACCTTC
>-|TRBJ1-3|-|TRBV27
CASSPFGSGNTIYF
TGTGCCAGCAGTCCCTTTGGCTCTGGAAACACCATATATTTT
>TRBD1|TRBJ1-6|-|TRBV6-5
CASSSPGGDNSPLHF
TGTGCCAGCAGTTCCCCAGGGGGAGACAATTCACCCCTCCACTTT
>TRBD1|TRBJ2-1|-|TRBV7-2
CASSVQGVEQFF
TGTGCCAGCAGCGTTCAGGGGGTTGAGCAGTTCTTC
>TRBD1|TRBJ2-2|-|TRBV12-3/TRBV12-4
CASSKQGAGELFF
TGTGCCAGCAGCAAACAGGGGGCCGGGGAGCTGTTTTTT
>TRBD1|TRBJ2-7|-|TRBV28
CASSPLGGQVSSYEQYF
TGTGCCAGCAGTCCCCTAGGAGGACAGGTCAGCTCCTACGAGCAGTACTTC
>-|TRBJ1-1|-|TRBV6-2/TRBV6-3
CASSYGPVPEAFF
TGTGCCAGCAGTTACGGTCCAGTCCCTGAAGCTTTCTTT
>TRBD1|TRBJ2-7|-|TRBV6-5
CASRAPGTGVHEQYF
TGTGCCAGCAGGGCGCCCGGGACAGGGGTTCACGAGCAGTACTTC
>-|TRBJ2-5|-|TRBV29-1
CSVGRATQETQYF
TGCAGCGTTGGAAGAGCCACTCAAGAGACCCAGTACTTC
>TRBD1|TRBJ1-6|once|TRBV5-1
CASSLETGPNSPLHF
TGCGCCAGCAGCTTGGAGACAGGGCCTAATTCACCCCTCCACTTT
>-|TRBJ1-5|-|TRBV30
CAWSREGQPQHF
TGTGCCTGGAGTAGAGAGGGGCAGCCCCAGCATTTT
>-|TRBJ2-2|-|TRBV5-1
CASSLAQGGELFF
TGCGCCAGCAGCTTGGCGCAGGGCGGGGAGCTGTTTTTT
>-|TRBJ1-1|once|TRBV11-2
CASTIRDRGRGTEAFF
TGTGCCAGCACTATTAGGGACCGGGGCCGGGGCACTGAAGCTTTCTTT
>TRBD2|TRBJ2-1|-|TRBV4-3
CASSLTRGGAWNEQFF
TGCGCCAGCAGCCTCACACGGGGGGGGGCTTGGAATGAGCAGTTCTTC
>-|TRBJ1-6|-|TRBV5-1
CASSRRPQEDYNSPLHF
TGCGCCAGCAGCCGGAGACCTCAAGAGGACTATAATTCACCCCTCCACTTT
>-|TRBJ1-1|-|TRBV6-5
CASSYQGRGNTEAFF
TGTGCCAGCAGTTACCAGGGGAGGGGCAACACTGAAGCTTTCTTT
>TRBD2|TRBJ2-3|-|TRBV7-2
CASSLEPGLAETDTQYF
TGTGCCAGCAGCTTAGAACCCGGACTAGCGGAAACAGATACGCAGTATTTT
>-|TRBJ2-5|-|TRBV18
CASSPLSRETQYF
TGTGCCAGCTCACCGCTTTCTCGAGAGACCCAGTACTTC
>-|TRBJ1-2|once|TRBV6-5
CASRAPGLGKAGYTF
TGTGCCAGCAGGGCACCGGGACTGGGGAAGGCTGGCTACACCTTC
>-|TRBJ1-3|once|TRBV28
CASTLRDTIYF
TGTGCCAGCACGCTTCGAGACACCATATATTTT
>TRBD1|TRBJ2-3|-|TRBV7-2
CASSFRTGVTDTQYF
TGTGCCAGCAGTTTTAGGACAGGGGTCACAGATACGCAGTATTTT
>-|TRBJ1-3|-|TRBV3-1/TRBV3-2
CASSHGGRQNTIYF
TGTGCCAGCAGCCATGGGGGGCGGCAAAACACCATATATTTT
>-|TRBJ1-6|-|TRBV19
CASAFRATNSPLHF
TGTGCCAGTGCTTTCAGGGCCACTAATTCACCCCTCCACTTT
>-|TRBJ1-2|-|TRBV15
CATSRDQDGYTF
TGTGCCACCAGCAGAGATCAAGATGGCTACACCTTC
>-|TRBJ1-4|-|TRBV4-1
CASSQSTGGSATNEKLFF
TGCGCCAGCAGCCAATCCACTGGGGGCAGTGCAACTAATGAAAAACTGTTTTTT
>-|TRBJ1-1|-|TRBV2
CASSETGNVVAFF
TGTGCCAGCAGCGAAACAGGGAACGTCGTAGCTTTCTTT
>TRBD1|TRBJ1-2|-|TRBV5-1
CASSLVGGQDYGYTF
TGCGCCAGCAGCTTGGTGGGGGGACAGGACTATGGCTACACCTTC
>-|TRBJ1-2|-|TRBV7-2
CASSLGVIGVYGYTF
TGTGCCAGCAGCTTAGGAGTTATAGGGGTCTATGGCTACACCTTC
>-|TRBJ1-5|-|TRBV28
CASRSSGRGNQPQHF
TGTGCCAGCAGATCCTCTGGCAGAGGCAATCAGCCCCAGCATTTT
>TRBD2|TRBJ2-7|-|TRBV5-4
CASSSELAGASYEQYF
TGTGCCAGCAGCTCAGAACTAGCGGGGGCCTCCTACGAGCAGTACTTC
>TRBD1|TRBJ1-1|-|TRBV5-6
CASSWDRGTEAFF
TGTGCCAGCAGCTGGGACAGGGGCACTGAAGCTTTCTTT
>-|TRBJ1-1|-|TRBV6-2/TRBV6-3
CASSYPHAVANTEAFF
TGTGCCAGCAGTTACCCACACGCGGTTGCGAACACTGAAGCTTTCTTT
>TRBD1|TRBJ1-1|-|TRBV5-1
CASSPGQGLNTEAFF
TGCGCCAGCAGCCCAGGACAGGGATTGAACACTGAAGCTTTCTTT